One sample yielded the 27 T cell receptor beta chains listed below, sequenced in a study of blood T cells in healthy people across ages. PCR was performed a second time for 7 to 11 cycles using a sample-barcoded 5' primer and a J-beta primer mix. TCRdb passed the 5' RACE reads through MiXCR, listing each CDR3 protein once. The sample lists around 650,000 distinct CDR3 sequences, 32% occurring once. Specimen: blood. All receptors come from a woman older than 75 in good health.

In this sample, this clonotype turned up once. The genes are TRBV7-2 and TRBJ2-2; tentative D call: TRBD1 (6 bases). Germline V gives CDR1 SGHTA, CDR2 FQGNSA. Trimming removed 8 bases from V and 6 bases from J, with 16 bases in between. The length of the CDR3 is 14 residues. The chain's CDR3 is CASGKDSNAGELFF. CDR3 DNA sequence: TGTGCCAGCGGCAAGGACAGTAATGCCGGGGAGCTGTTTTTT.

On this clonotype itself: A much larger clone lies one base from this, so it may be a read error. The chain has TRBV9 and TRBJ2-1; 9 bases match TRBD1. CDR3 length: 15 amino acids. CDR1 is SGDLS, CDR2 YYNGEE, per germline. The J segment lost 10 bases and the V segment lost 0 bases, leaving 8 bases of the junction unmatched. The CDR3 bases are TGTGCCAGCAGCGTAGGTTGGACAGGGGTCTACGAGCAGTTCTTC. It translates to CASSVGWTGVYEQFF. Full variable domain (outside the CDR3, taken from reference TRBV9 and TRBJ2-1): DSGVTQTPKHLITATGQRVTLRCSPRSGDLSVYWYQQSLDQGLQFLIQYYNGEERAKGNILERFSAQQFPDLHSELNLSSLELGDSALYFCASSVGWTGVYEQFFGPGTRLTVL.

There are many counts of this clonotype. The chain links TRBV4-2 to TRBJ2-1, with TRBD2 identical over 7 bases. Germline loops: CDR1 LGHNA, CDR2 YNFKEQ. CDR3 length equals 16 residues. Trimming cost V 1 base and J 5 bases; bases outside gene matches: 8. CDR3 region: CASSQASTSVDNEQFF. CDR3 nucleotides: TGTGCCAGCAGCCAAGCTAGTACTAGCGTTGACAATGAGCAGTTCTTC.

The chain employs TRBV7-2 and TRBJ2-1; D tentatively fits TRBD1 or TRBD2 (5 bases each). V gave up 3 bases and J gave up 7 bases, with 13 bases separating them. This CDR3 has 14 amino acids. Germline lookup yields CDR1 SGHTA and CDR2 FQGNSA. The CDR3 DNA sequence: TGTGCCAGCAGCTTTTACACTAGGGGAAATGAGCAGTTCTTC. It specifies CASSFYTRGNEQFF.

This clonotype appeared a few times. The V call is TRBV6-6, the J call TRBJ2-1; no firm D call. CDR1 is MNHNY and CDR2 is SVGAGI in the germline V gene (reference sequence). V lost 7 bases and J lost 0, with 7 bases in between. This CDR3 is 13 amino acids long. CDR3 in DNA: TGTGCCAGCACGGTGAGCTCCTACAATGAGCAGTTCTTC. Amino acids: CASTVSSYNEQFF.

This clonotype was detected many times. The V call is TRBV21-1, the J call TRBJ1-2. TRBV21-1 is annotated as a pseudogene. This CDR3 spans 10 amino acids. CDR3 region: CASGVYGYTF. The CDR3, as DNA: TGTGCCAGCGGGGTCTATGGCTACACCTTC.

Concerning this clonotype itself: Since a much larger clone is just one base distant, this may be a read error. The genes are TRBV3-1 and TRBJ2-3, with 8 bases matching TRBD2. The germline gives CDR1 LGHDT, CDR2 YNNKEL (reference sequence). The length of the CDR3 is 14 residues. CDR3 DNA sequence: TGTGCCAGCAGTACGAGCGGGAGCATAGATACGCAGTATTTT. Protein product: CASSTSGSIDTQYF.

With respect to this clonotype: This may stem from a read error, because a much larger clone lies one nucleotide away. Here the CDR3 reads CASSSRGWTNEKLFF. The CDR3 coding sequence is TGCGCCAGCAGCTCCAGGGGTTGGACTAATGAAAAACTGTTTTTT. The V call is TRBV5-1, the J call TRBJ1-4; D is perhaps TRBD1 (6 bases). V was shortened by 3 bases and J by 2 bases, with 11 bases between the two germline ends. The length of the CDR3 is 15 residues. CDR1 and CDR2 (germline): SGHRS, YFSETQ.

This clonotype was observed many times. This sequence joins TRBV7-8 and TRBJ2-7; TRBD1 aligns across 8 bases. The CDR3 consists of 14 residues. Per the germline V gene, CDR1 is SGHVS and CDR2 is FQNEAQ. J gave up 4 bases and V 2 bases, and 4 bases lay outside the gene matches. Here the CDR3 reads CASSLYTGGYEQYF. In DNA, the CDR3 is TGTGCCAGCAGCTTATACACAGGGGGTTACGAGCAGTACTTC.

This clonotype was counted at least ten times. This chain connects TRBV7-2 to TRBJ2-4, with D perhaps matching TRBD2 (6 bases). The V gene's germline CDR1 is SGHTA and CDR2 FQGNSA. Trimming stripped 4 bases from V and 1 base from J, with 11 bases between. CDR3 size: 15 residues. CDR3 sequence: CASSSGGNAKNIQYF. The CDR3 DNA follows: TGTGCCAGCAGCTCCGGAGGGAACGCCAAAAACATTCAGTACTTC.

This clonotype was counted ten times or more. The J gene is TRBJ2-1, the V gene TRBV6-1; 12 positions match TRBD1. The germline V gene has CDR1 MNHNS and CDR2 SASEGT. This CDR3 region has 19 residues. Losses at the gene ends were 4 bases for V and 5 bases for J; bases not matched to a gene: 15. The CDR3 reads CASSGRDRGRGLINNEQFF. The CDR3, as DNA: TGTGCCAGCAGTGGCCGGGACAGGGGGCGAGGTCTCATTAACAATGAGCAGTTCTTC.

This clonotype was recorded a few times. The V call is TRBV25-1, the J call TRBJ2-2; the match to TRBD2 covers 9 bases. The length of the CDR3 is 16 residues. Germline V CDR1 and CDR2: MGHDK, SYGVNS. With V trimmed by 0 bases and J by 4 bases, 3 bases remained unmatched. DNA for the CDR3: TGTGCCAGCAGTGAATATGCGGGGGGGGGCACCGGGGAGCTGTTTTTT. Protein: CASSEYAGGGTGELFF.

V gene TRBV2 combines with J gene TRBJ2-6, with D possibly being TRBD1 (6 bases). The CDR3 totals 14 residues. In germline, CDR1 is SNHLY, CDR2 FYNNEI. Deletions cut 9 bases from V and 2 bases from J, with 11 bases between. The CDR3 protein is CASDAGAGANVLTF. The CDR3 DNA is TGTGCCAGTGACGCAGGGGCTGGGGCCAACGTCCTGACTTTC.

This clonotype came up many times. This rearrangement joins TRBV7-2 to TRBJ2-2; D perhaps matches TRBD1 (5 bases). Looked up from germline, CDR1 is SGHTA and CDR2 is FQGNSA. This CDR3 is built from 15 residues. V gave up 3 bases and J gave up 4 bases, with 12 bases separating them. DNA of the CDR3: TGTGCCAGCAGCTTGTCGCCAGGGATCACCGGGGAGCTGTTTTTT. Protein: CASSLSPGITGELFF.

At least ten counts were recorded for this clonotype. The J gene is TRBJ2-7, the V gene TRBV3-1; D may be TRBD2 (6 bases). Per the germline V gene, CDR1 is LGHDT and CDR2 is YNNKEL (reference sequence). V lost 4 bases, J lost 5 bases, and 18 bases lay in between. The CDR3 length is 15 residues. This CDR3 is CASSPDPRELNEQYF. DNA for the CDR3: TGTGCCAGCAGCCCAGACCCTCGGGAGTTGAACGAGCAGTACTTC.

The chain is built from TRBV9 and TRBJ2-5; no firm D call. Germline V gives CDR1 SGDLS, CDR2 YYNGEE. Trimming removed 3 bases from V and 7 bases from J, with 16 bases in between. This CDR3 is built from 14 residues. CDR3 DNA sequence: TGTGCCAGCAGCGCGAACCCCGGGCCTGCGACCCAGTACTTC. Protein: CASSANPGPATQYF. Full variable domain (outside the CDR3, taken from reference TRBV9 and TRBJ2-5): DSGVTQTPKHLITATGQRVTLRCSPRSGDLSVYWYQQSLDQGLQFLIQYYNGEERAKGNILERFSAQQFPDLHSELNLSSLELGDSALYFCASSANPGPATQYFGPGTRLLVL.

Ten or more counts support this clonotype. J is TRBJ2-1 and V is TRBV7-2, with 14 positions matching TRBD2. V shed 6 bases, J shed 6 bases, and the junction held 4 bases outside the gene matches. Germline V CDR1 and CDR2: SGHTA, FQGNSA. The CDR3 extends over 15 amino acids. CDR3 sequence (DNA): TGTGCCAGCAGAGCCGGGACTAGCGGGGGCAATGAGCAGTTCTTC. Protein: CASRAGTSGGNEQFF.

Many counts were recorded for this clonotype. This chain joins TRBV29-1 and TRBJ2-7; D gene ambiguous. This CDR3 has 12 residues. With 4 bases removed from V and 1 base from J, the gap between germline ends came to 8 bases. Germline V gene lookup returns CDR1 SQVTM and CDR2 ANQGSEA. DNA for the CDR3: TGCAGCGTTGGTGAGGTTTCCTACGAGCAGTACTTC. Encoded protein: CSVGEVSYEQYF.

About this clonotype itself: The missing conserved phenylalanine or tryptophan at the end of this CDR3 makes a read error likely. The V gene is TRBV20-1, the J gene TRBJ2-5; no clear D. CDR1 is DFQATT and CDR2 is SNEGSKA in the germline V gene (reference sequence). The CDR3 totals 13 residues. The CDR3 region is CRARPAVKETQYV. The CDR3 DNA reads as TGCAGGGCTAGACCTGCCGTGAAAGAGACCCAGTACGTC.

V gene TRBV12-3 or TRBV12-4 combines with J gene TRBJ2-3; possibly TRBD2 for D (5 bases). Trimming cost V 6 bases and J 15 bases, with 22 bases left between them. The CDR3 extends over 13 amino acids. The CDR3 region has the DNA TGTGCCAGCAGAACGGCTAGCACAGATGTGGAATATTTT. Protein: CASRTASTDVEYF.

The sample holds many counts of this clonotype. The CDR3 nucleotides are TGTGCCAGCACTTCTTGGGCCCAGGCTAGCACAGATACGCAGTATTTT. This gives the protein CASTSWAQASTDTQYF. This chain links TRBV12-3 or TRBV12-4 with TRBJ2-3; D is undetermined. Trimming stripped 7 bases from V and 0 bases from J, with 17 bases between. The CDR3 sequence is 16 residues long.

The chain is built from TRBV7-8 and TRBJ2-6; perhaps TRBD2 as D (6 bases). V gave up 2 bases and J gave up 0 bases, with 14 bases separating them. The CDR3 runs 18 residues. Germline V gene sequence: CDR1 SGHVS, CDR2 FQNEAQ. In nucleotides, the CDR3 is TGTGCCAGCAGCTTACTTTTCGCGGGAACCTCTGGGGCCAACGTCCTGACTTTC. The encoded protein is CASSLLFAGTSGANVLTF.

This clonotype was seen a single time. This chain uses TRBV7-9 with TRBJ2-1, with 15 bases fitting TRBD2. This CDR3 is built from 19 residues. CDR1 and CDR2 (germline): SEHNR, FQNEAQ (reference sequence). The J segment lost 2 bases and the V segment lost 2 bases, leaving 7 bases of the junction unmatched. The CDR3 spells CASSLIGTSGGIPYNEQFF. In nucleotides, the CDR3 is TGTGCCAGCAGCTTAATCGGGACTAGCGGGGGGATCCCCTACAATGAGCAGTTCTTC. The full variable domain, in which reference TRBV7-9 and TRBJ2-1 provide the parts outside the CDR3, is DTGVSQNPRHKITKRGQNVTFRCDPISEHNRLYWYRQTLGQGPEFLTYFQNEAQLEKSRLLSDRFSAERPKGSFSTLEIQRTEQGDSAMYLCASSLIGTSGGIPYNEQFFGPGTRLTVL.

This clonotype was seen at least ten times. The rearrangement uses TRBV5-1 and TRBJ2-5; D might be TRBD1 (6 bases). The CDR3 is 15 amino acids. The V gene's germline CDR1 is SGHRS and CDR2 YFSETQ. V dropped 0 bases and J dropped 2 bases, with 11 bases sitting between them. CDR3 bases: TGCGCCAGCAGCTTGGGGACCACAGGGCAAGAGACCCAGTACTTC. Amino acids: CASSLGTTGQETQYF.

This clonotype was found many times. V usage is TRBV29-1 and J usage is TRBJ2-1; a possible D gene is TRBD2 (5 bases). Trimming left V 4 bases short and J 8 bases short, with 12 bases between. CDR1 SQVTM and CDR2 ANQGSEA come from the germline V gene. The CDR3 is made up of 12 amino acids. CDR3 amino acids: CSVGPNGDEQFF. CDR3 sequence (DNA): TGCAGCGTTGGCCCTAACGGGGATGAGCAGTTCTTC.

With regard to this clonotype: This clone may be a read error of a much larger clone one base away. The chain couples TRBV9 to TRBJ2-5; 7 nucleotides line up with TRBD1. CDR3 length: 15 residues. J lost 1 base, V lost 3 bases, and 6 bases had no gene match. CDR1 is SGDLS and CDR2 is YYNGEE in the germline V gene. CDR3 sequence reads: CASSGVTGAQETQYF. The CDR3 DNA is TGTGCCAGCAGCGGCGTTACAGGGGCCCAAGAGACCCAGTACTTC.

This clonotype was recorded at least ten times. The rearrangement uses TRBV6-1 and TRBJ1-1; D remains ambiguous. With 11 bases removed from V and 3 bases from J, the gap between germline ends came to 16 bases. The germline gives CDR1 MNHNS, CDR2 SASEGT. CDR3 size: 13 residues. The CDR3 spells CAVKRVWDTEAFF. CDR3 nucleotides: TGTGCCGTCAAGAGGGTATGGGACACTGAAGCTTTCTTT.